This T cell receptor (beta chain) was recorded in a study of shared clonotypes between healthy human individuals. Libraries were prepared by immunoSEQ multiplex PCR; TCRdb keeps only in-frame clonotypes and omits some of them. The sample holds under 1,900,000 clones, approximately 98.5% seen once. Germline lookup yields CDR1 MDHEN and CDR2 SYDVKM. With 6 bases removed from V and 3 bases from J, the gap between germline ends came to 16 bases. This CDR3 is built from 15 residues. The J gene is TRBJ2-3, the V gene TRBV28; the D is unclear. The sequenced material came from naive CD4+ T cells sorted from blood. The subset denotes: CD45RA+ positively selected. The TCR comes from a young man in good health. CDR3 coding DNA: TGTGCCAGCAGCCCGCACGGCCCAGTGACAGATACGCAGTATTTT. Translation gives CASSPHGPVTDTQYF.